This T cell receptor beta chain comes out of a study of tissue T cells after allogeneic stem cell transplantation (dated by TCRdb to between 2021 and 2024). Study-level background: When multiple samples of a tissue existed, pathologist review of H&E sections prioritized samples with histologically apparent lymphocytes for sequencing. The study profiled TCR beta repertoires in many tissues obtained from research autopsies of patients with and without GVHD, and also in mouse models of GVHD. The human part of the study was a prospective observational study with no blinding and no randomization. Overall results and qualifications from the work: Few T cell clones were found to be shared across patients, but shared repertoire signatures across patients were revealed in a tissue-specific fashion by motif-based clustering. In both patients and mice, only a limited portion of the TCR repertoire detected in tissues was captured by blood and spleen T cells. No blood samples were available for the non-GVHD comparator patients. Within patients, how anatomically similar tissues were was a major factor shaping TCR repertoire composition, regardless of disease or transplant status. The study did not establish which tissue TCRs were alloreactive or antigen-specific, and some clones may have been host cells that persisted. The patient cohort was small and clinically heterogeneous, and sampling depth was acknowledged as a limitation.

V ends up 5 bases short and J 6 bases short, with an unmatched junction base count of 8. Sequences SGHVS (CDR1) and FQNEAQ (CDR2) are obtained from the germline V gene. Measured from the cysteine to the phenylalanine, the CDR3 is 14 residues long. The only DNA kept is the CDR3, 42 bases in frame from the first base. The sample's time point label is to be understood as: human tissue collected at research (rapid) autopsy. Three non-HCT comparator patients who had other cancers, at least five GI tract samples, and no known GI disease at death were chosen retrospectively. Autopsy tissues included GI sites from esophagus to rectum, liver, skin and lymphoid organs including spleen, after a median post-mortem interval of approximately nine hours. Autopsy specimens were bisected, with one portion flash-frozen in liquid nitrogen and the remainder formalin-fixed, and GI outer muscle layers were removed. Genomic DNA was extracted from frozen tissues using the Mag-Bind Blood & Tissue DNA HDQ 96 Kit on a Chemagic 360 or the DNeasy Blood & Tissue Kit. Because of concern about red blood cell contamination, extracted DNA underwent additional purification with the Genomic DNA Clean & Concentrator-25 kit.

The library relied on the immunoSEQ multiplex PCR assay. TCRbeta CDR3 sequencing was done by Adaptive Biotechnologies at survey depth, reporting CDR3 sequences, V/J genes, productive frequency and template counts. TCR beta CDR3 regions were amplified from genomic DNA rather than RNA. In the source study's methods: Jensen-Shannon divergence served to quantify pairwise repertoire overlap between tissues, with 0 meaning identical and 1 meaning complete divergence. Tissues were grouped by single-linkage agglomerative hierarchical clustering of pairwise JSD values, and the clustering results were shown as dendrograms. GLIPH2 was run on all patient samples with simulation_depth 1000, kmer_min_depth 3 and cdr3_length_cutoff 8, and groups with more than two unique CDR3s were retained. A standardized tissue-overlap score was generated by extrapolating Jaccard GLIPH-group overlap across patients to a standard repertoire size of 1000 clones. Linear mixed-effect models, with tissue included as a fixed effect and individual included as a random effect, were used to assess associations of diversity with clinical or experimental variables. In its TCRdb copy, this immuneACCESS table keeps in-frame sequences only and misses some clones. Where compared with another copy, unresolved V genes explain less than half of these, and the others have no known cause. That table is the source of V, J and clone size, and D and trimming were worked out from the DNA. This sample has tens of thousands of clones in its table, and less than 75% of those were observed once. Clones ranked in the top ten supply approximately 7.7% of the sample.

For this clone: The antigen this receptor binds is unknown. Within one base of it there is no much larger clone, and no base qualities were kept.

Material: tissue from the ileum, obtained at autopsy. The rearrangement joined TRBV7-8 to TRBJ2-3, with 7 bases matching TRBD1. This sequence was found in a female donor older than 55 with lung cancer. The nucleotide sequence reads TGTGCCAGCAGCCCCCGACAGGGTCCGGATACGCAGTATTTT. Its protein is CASSPRQGPDTQYF.